This T cell receptor (beta chain) came from a study of response to subunit inactivated influenza vaccine. The CDR3 is 15 amino acids. V lost 5 bases, J lost 6 bases, and 17 bases lay in between. The V gene's germline CDR1 is MNHEY and CDR2 SVGEGT. As concerns this clonotype: The antigen is unknown.

Study-level points and caveats: The authors offered the suggestion that each seasonal influenza vaccination recruits few new T cells.

Each CDR3 protein is one row after TCRdb ran MiXCR on the RT-PCR reads. This table has around 750,000 distinct CDR3 sequences, roughly 20% appearing once. The specimen was PBMCs from blood, collected less than 6 days after vaccination. The TCR originated in a man aged 45-60 years who received an inactivated influenza vaccine. The rearrangement uses TRBV6-2 or TRBV6-3 and TRBJ1-5; D remains unclear. The DNA for the CDR3 is TGTGCCAGCAGTCGAATAGGGATTTCGACTCAGCCCCAGCATTTT. Translation: CASSRIGISTQPQHF.